The 6 T cell receptor beta chains reported below all come from one sample, sequenced in a study of blood T cell repertoires in COVID-19. Produced via immunoSEQ multiplex PCR; TCRdb's table is partial and in-frame only. The data show a few hundred thousand clones, about 88% seen once. Sequences were obtained from PBMCs or T cells enriched from blood (not recorded which). Every receptor here comes from a woman aged 45 to 65 who had recovered from COVID-19.

The chain joins TRBV5-1 to TRBJ1-3; 7 positions agree with TRBD1. After removal of 4 bases from V and 0 bases from J, the junction contained 4 bases not matched to a gene. Per the germline V gene, CDR1 is SGHRS and CDR2 is YFSETQ. The CDR3 loop spans 15 amino acids. The CDR3: CASSVTGDSGNTIYF. The CDR3 nucleotides are TGCGCCAGCAGCGTTACAGGGGACTCTGGAAACACCATATATTTT. Complete variable domain (other parts from reference TRBV5-1 and TRBJ1-3): KAGVTQTPRYLIKTRGQQVTLSCSPISGHRSVSWYQQTPGQGLQFLFEYFSETQRNKGNFPGRFSGRQFSNSRSEMNVSTLELGDSALYLCASSVTGDSGNTIYFGEGSWLTVV.

This clone appeared a few times. The chain joins TRBV5-6 to TRBJ1-1; no clear D gene. CDR3 size: 16 residues. CDR1 is SGHDT, CDR2 YYEEEE, per germline. Trimming removed 0 bases from V and 4 bases from J, with 16 bases in between. The CDR3 DNA sequence: TGTGCCAGCAGCTTGGGACGCGTGGAGAGTGGCACTGAAGCTTTCTTT. Its translation is CASSLGRVESGTEAFF.

The chain couples TRBV3-1 (or the pseudogene TRBV3-2) to TRBJ2-4, with D maybe TRBD1 (6 bases). V was cut by 4 bases and J by 4 bases, with 8 bases left in between. This CDR3 region has 13 residues. Per the germline V gene, CDR1 is LGHDT and CDR2 is YNNKEL (reference sequence). The CDR3 sequence is CASSPGQKNIQYF. CDR3 sequence (DNA): TGTGCCAGCAGCCCCGGACAGAAAAACATTCAGTACTTC.

The rearrangement uses TRBV10-3 and TRBJ1-3; D gene unclear. This CDR3 has 15 residues. CDR1 and CDR2 (germline): ENHRY, SYGVKD. The V gene lost 10 bases and the J gene lost 0 bases, with 16 bases spanning the gap. CDR3 loop: CATRTGIGSGNTIYF. The CDR3 DNA is TGTGCCACCCGGACGGGAATTGGCTCTGGAAACACCATATATTTT.

This chain links TRBV9 with TRBJ2-1, with 13 bases identical to TRBD2. The CDR3 is made up of 20 amino acids. The V gene's germline CDR1 is SGDLS and CDR2 YYNGEE. Trimming took 0 bases from V and 0 from J; bases not matched to a gene: 9. The CDR3 reads CASSVEAGTSGKSSYNEQFF. CDR3 in DNA: TGTGCCAGCAGCGTAGAGGCAGGGACTAGCGGGAAGAGCTCCTACAATGAGCAGTTCTTC.

The chain couples TRBV28 to TRBJ1-1, with 8 bases matching TRBD1. Germline values: CDR1 MDHEN, CDR2 SYDVKM. V lost 7 bases to trimming and J lost 2 bases; unmatched junction nucleotides: 6. The CDR3 length is 14 residues. The CDR3 nucleotides are TGTGCCAGCATCAGGACAGGGCTCAACACTGAAGCTTTCTTT. Translation: CASIRTGLNTEAFF.